These 30 T cell receptor beta chains came from one sample sequenced in a study of CD8+ T cells in alopecia areata. Extraction and reverse transcription of RNA yielded cDNA as the sequencing template. Profiling relied on immunoSEQ multiplex PCR, and the TCRdb table lists in-frame clones only, not all of them. The sample has around 150,000 clones, 50% to 65% seen once. This sample's treatment: oral pan-JAK inhibitor, 5-10 mg twice daily. This material consisted of CD4+ T cells sorted from blood, taken at week 24, from a patient treated with tofacitinib. All receptors derive from a human donor with alopecia areata.

This clone has a count of ten or more. The genes are TRBV7-2 and TRBJ2-3, with D possibly matching TRBD2 (6 bases). Deletions cut 6 bases from V and 9 bases from J, with 16 bases between. The CDR3 is 13 amino acids. Germline V gene data show CDR1 as SGHTA and CDR2 as FQGNSA. The CDR3 DNA follows: TGTGCCAGCAGTCTGAGGGTAGCGGACACGCAGTATTTT. Its translation is CASSLRVADTQYF.

The table lists this clone with a count of one. The genes are TRBV10-3 and TRBJ1-2; 7 positions match TRBD1. This CDR3 contains 14 residues. V lost 8 bases to trimming and J lost 2 bases; unmatched junction nucleotides: 8. The germline V gene encodes CDR1 ENHRY and CDR2 SYGVKD. DNA for the CDR3: TGTGCCATCGCCGAGGGGGCGTCCAACTATGGCTACACCTTC. Its protein is CAIAEGASNYGYTF.

The chain employs TRBV2 and TRBJ2-2; D is uncertain. The length of the CDR3 is 12 residues. Trimming left V 7 bases short and J 3 bases short, with 6 bases between. Germline V gives CDR1 SNHLY, CDR2 FYNNEI. The CDR3 region has the DNA TGTGCCAGCAATACGGACACCGGGGAGCTGTTTTTT. Amino acid sequence: CASNTDTGELFF.

Points on this clone: The sample holds other DNA sequences that translate to the same CDR3. The chain links TRBV6-5 to TRBJ1-2, with D possibly matching TRBD1 (6 bases). The V gene's germline CDR1 is MNHEY and CDR2 SVGAGI. The V gene lost 6 bases and the J gene lost 4 bases, with 12 bases spanning the gap. The length of the CDR3 is 13 residues. The CDR3 bases are TGTGCCAGCAGCCCGGACAGTTCCTATGGCTACACCTTC. It codes for CASSPDSSYGYTF.

The rearrangement uses TRBV4-1 and TRBJ2-5; no clear D gene. The V end was cut by 3 bases, the J end by 5 bases, with 25 bases between. Looked up from germline, CDR1 is MGHRA and CDR2 is YSYEKL. The CDR3 length is 18 residues. The CDR3 protein is CASSQSILALVSSETQYF. CDR3 bases: TGCGCCAGCAGCCAGTCAATCCTGGCTCTAGTTTCGTCTGAGACCCAGTACTTC.

The J gene is TRBJ2-3, the V gene TRBV29-1, with D tentatively TRBD1 or TRBD2 (5 bases each). CDR3 size: 13 residues. CDR1 is SQVTM and CDR2 is ANQGSEA in the germline V gene. Trimming cost V 7 bases and J 1 base, with 12 bases left between them. The CDR3 region has the DNA TGCAGCGCCTCCCAGGGAGGCACAGATACGCAGTATTTT. It is translated as CSASQGGTDTQYF.

V is TRBV30 and J is TRBJ1-5; 9 positions agree with TRBD1. The length of the CDR3 is 15 residues. CDR1 and CDR2 from the germline V gene are GTSNPN and SVGIG (reference sequence). The J segment lost 10 bases and the V segment lost 3 bases, leaving 13 bases of the junction unmatched. CDR3 protein: CAWSPSNRGLSPQHF. For the CDR3, the DNA is TGTGCCTGGAGCCCTTCCAACAGGGGGCTATCCCCCCAGCATTTT.

This clone appeared a few times. The chain is built from TRBV7-2 and TRBJ1-2, with 8 bases matching TRBD1. Germline CDR1 SGHTA, CDR2 FQGNSA. The CDR3 has 14 amino acids. The V segment lost 5 bases and the J segment 5 bases; nucleotides outside the gene matches: 7. The CDR3 is CASSEPGTGYGYTF. CDR3 sequence (DNA): TGTGCCAGCAGCGAGCCCGGGACAGGATATGGCTACACCTTC.

Only a few counts were recorded for this clone. The V and J genes are TRBV5-1 and TRBJ2-5; TRBD1 agrees at 8 bases. The germline CDR1 and CDR2 sequences are SGHRS and YFSETQ. CDR3 length: 14 residues. V lost 6 bases to trimming and J lost 3 bases; unmatched junction nucleotides: 7. The CDR3 region has the DNA TGCGCCAGCAATCCCGACAGGGGCGAAGAGACCCAGTACTTC. Translation: CASNPDRGEETQYF.

J is TRBJ2-2 and V is TRBV30; the D is unclear. Germline CDR1 and CDR2: GTSNPN and SVGIG (reference sequence). The CDR3 has 13 residues. The germline V and J ends were trimmed by 5 bases and 6 bases, with 13 bases remaining between them. For the CDR3, the DNA is TGTGCCTGGGGGATTTTCGAGGCCGGGGAGCTGTTTTTT. Its protein is CAWGIFEAGELFF.

This clone was recorded a few times. The chain has TRBV30 and TRBJ2-3, with D perhaps assigned TRBD1 or TRBD2 (5 bases each). CDR3 length equals 16 residues. Germline-derived CDR1 and CDR2 are GTSNPN and SVGIG (reference sequence). V lost 4 bases and J lost 2, with 19 bases in between. Here the CDR3 DNA reads TGTGCCTGGACTGGTGGGGACGGTCCCCCCACAGATACGCAGTATTTT. Translated, it gives CAWTGGDGPPTDTQYF.

V and J are TRBV18 and TRBJ1-5; TRBD1 might be the D (6 bases). The V gene lost 4 bases and the J gene lost 3 bases, with 13 bases spanning the gap. The CDR3 sequence is 15 residues long. Germline V gene data show CDR1 as KGHSH and CDR2 as LQKENI. This CDR3 is CASSRAGASNQPQHF. CDR3 nucleotides: TGTGCCAGCTCACGGGCAGGGGCGTCCAATCAGCCCCAGCATTTT.

The table lists this clone with a few counts. This rearrangement joins TRBV30 to TRBJ2-1, with unresolved D. V was trimmed by 2 bases and J by 0 bases, leaving 11 bases between them. The CDR3 covers 15 residues. The germline V gene encodes CDR1 GTSNPN and CDR2 SVGIG (reference sequence). CDR3 sequence: CAWSSVVSSYNEQFF. CDR3 nucleotides: TGTGCCTGGAGTTCGGTAGTCAGCTCCTACAATGAGCAGTTCTTC. The variable domain in full, with the rest retrieved from reference TRBV30 and TRBJ2-1, is SQTIHQWPATLVQPVGSPLSLECTVEGTSNPNLYWYRQAAGRGLQLLFYSVGIGQISSEVPQNLSASRPQDRQFILSSKKLLLSDSGFYLCAWSSVVSSYNEQFFGPGTRLTVL.

The genes are TRBV2 and TRBJ2-5; D gene ambiguous. The CDR3 is 12 amino acids. The V gene's germline CDR1 is SNHLY and CDR2 FYNNEI. V was shortened by 6 bases and J by 3 bases, with 8 bases between the two germline ends. This CDR3 reads CASSTAEETQYF. CDR3 sequence (DNA): TGTGCCAGCAGCACAGCAGAAGAGACCCAGTACTTC.

The chain links TRBV6-5 to TRBJ1-2; a weak D match, TRBD1 (6 bases). Germline CDR1 reads MNHEY; CDR2 reads SVGAGI. The CDR3 runs 12 residues. V lost 5 bases to trimming and J lost 13 bases, with 17 bases between them. This CDR3 reads CASSGFNREGTF. The CDR3 DNA reads TGTGCCAGCAGTGGATTCAACAGGGAAGGCACCTTC.

The chain is built from TRBV30 and TRBJ2-1, with 9 positions matching TRBD1. Unmatched junction bases numbered 8, after V lost 7 bases and J lost 4 bases. This CDR3 spans 14 amino acids. CDR1 is GTSNPN and CDR2 is SVGIG in the germline V gene (reference sequence). The CDR3 spells CAFNLDRGYNEQFF. The DNA for the CDR3 is TGTGCCTTCAACTTGGACAGGGGATACAATGAGCAGTTCTTC.

The V call is TRBV19, the J call TRBJ1-2; the D gene is possibly TRBD1 (5 bases). The CDR3 is 16 residues long. Trimming shortened V by 4 bases and J by 4 bases, and 19 bases separated the two germline ends. Looked up from germline, CDR1 is LNHDA and CDR2 is SQIVND (reference sequence). Here the CDR3 reads CASSTGDVARGYGYTF. The CDR3 region has the DNA TGTGCCAGTAGTACGGGGGACGTGGCGAGGGGCTATGGCTACACCTTC.

The rearrangement uses TRBV5-4 and TRBJ2-7; 8 bases fit TRBD2. Germline V CDR1 and CDR2: SGHNT, YYREEE (reference sequence). CDR3 length: 16 residues. The J segment lost 3 bases and the V segment lost 5 bases, leaving 13 bases of the junction unmatched. This chain's CDR3 is CASSLGSAGGVYEQYF. For the CDR3, the DNA is TGTGCCAGCAGTTTAGGGAGCGCGGGGGGTGTCTACGAGCAGTACTTC.

This clone was seen only a few times. The chain carries TRBV6-5 and TRBJ1-4; 9 bases map to TRBD1. The V gene's germline CDR1 is MNHEY and CDR2 SVGAGI. The CDR3 length is 14 residues. V lost 6 bases and J lost 10; bases outside the gene matches: 9. CDR3 amino acids: CASRPGQGLGKLFF. The CDR3 DNA reads as TGTGCCAGCAGACCGGGACAGGGCTTAGGAAAACTGTTTTTT.

The chain recombines TRBV4-1 with TRBJ1-2, with D unclear. The CDR3 has 14 residues. CDR1 and CDR2 (germline): MGHRA, YSYEKL. Trimming stripped 1 base from V and 8 bases from J, with 14 bases between. CDR3 nucleotide sequence: TGCGCCAGCAGCCAAGGTTCACCCATCTACGGCTACACCTTC. It codes for CASSQGSPIYGYTF.

The chain joins TRBV27 to TRBJ1-5; D is undetermined. Between the trimmed V and J ends, which lost 0 bases and 0 bases, there was a span of 9 bases. The V gene's germline CDR1 is MNHEY and CDR2 SMNVEV (reference sequence). This CDR3 is built from 16 residues. CDR3 nucleotides: TGTGCCAGCAGTTTATCCGGCGGTAATAGCAATCAGCCCCAGCATTTT. It encodes CASSLSGGNSNQPQHF.

This clone was recorded a few times. The chain combines TRBV6-5 with TRBJ2-3, with D perhaps TRBD1 (5 bases). The CDR3 is 16 residues long. V lost 0 bases, J lost 2 bases, and 12 bases lay in between. Germline V gives CDR1 MNHEY, CDR2 SVGAGI. The CDR3 here is CASSYSATDLTDTQYF. The CDR3 DNA reads as TGTGCCAGCAGTTACTCGGCGACAGATCTCACAGATACGCAGTATTTT.

This rearrangement joins TRBV4-1 to TRBJ1-1; TRBD1 might be the D (5 bases). This CDR3 is 16 amino acids long. Germline V gene lookup returns CDR1 MGHRA and CDR2 YSYEKL. Between the trimmed V and J ends, which lost 1 base and 6 bases, there was a span of 18 bases. The CDR3 reads CASSQVLLQGHSEAFF. The DNA for the CDR3 is TGCGCCAGCAGCCAAGTTTTGCTCCAGGGCCACTCTGAAGCTTTCTTT.

The rearrangement joins TRBV5-1 to TRBJ1-5; D is unclear. With 0 bases removed from V and 2 bases from J, the gap between germline ends came to 6 bases. Germline V gives CDR1 SGHRS, CDR2 YFSETQ. The CDR3 totals 14 residues. DNA for the CDR3: TGCGCCAGCAGCTTGGACAGTCGCAATCAGCCCCAGCATTTT. Protein sequence: CASSLDSRNQPQHF.

This clone was seen a few times. The chain links TRBV5-6 to TRBJ1-1, with unresolved D. V was pared by 3 bases and J by 1 base, with 13 bases between. Germline V lookup: CDR1 SGHDT, CDR2 YYEEEE. This CDR3 region has 15 residues. The CDR3, as DNA: TGTGCCAGCAGCTCTGAAGGGATTCCGAACACTGAAGCTTTCTTT. Its protein product is CASSSEGIPNTEAFF.

The chain carries TRBV11-2 and TRBJ2-1; TRBD2 aligns across 7 bases. This CDR3 is 17 amino acids long. V gave up 5 bases and J gave up 4 bases; unmatched junction bases: 14. Per germline, CDR1 SGHAT and CDR2 FQNNGV. DNA of the CDR3: TGTGCCAGCAGCCTAAAACCTGGGGGGGGACCTTACAATGAGCAGTTCTTC. Protein product: CASSLKPGGGPYNEQFF.

The rearrangement links TRBV19 to TRBJ1-6; TRBD1 might be the D (5 bases). The V and J ends lost 9 bases and 10 bases respectively, with 19 bases between them. The CDR3 length is 14 residues. The germline V gene encodes CDR1 LNHDA and CDR2 SQIVND (reference sequence). CDR3 nucleotides: TGTGCCAGCGCCTCGGGGAACAAGGGGTCACCCCTCCACTTT. This sequence encodes CASASGNKGSPLHF.

V usage is TRBV7-2 and J usage is TRBJ1-6; weak D call: TRBD1 (5 bases). This CDR3 is built from 14 residues. The V gene lost 5 bases and the J gene lost 6 bases, with 11 bases spanning the gap. Germline values: CDR1 SGHTA, CDR2 FQGNSA. In DNA form, the CDR3 reads TGTGCCAGCAGCCCCCAGGGATTTAATTCACCCCTCCACTTT. It is translated as CASSPQGFNSPLHF.

Written as DNA, the CDR3 is TGTGCCAGCAGCTTAGAGGCACCGACGCAGTACTTC. Amino acids: CASSLEAPTQYF. V and J are TRBV7-9 and TRBJ2-7; D unresolved. Germline V gives CDR1 SEHNR, CDR2 FQNEAQ (reference sequence). This CDR3 is 12 amino acids long. V lost 1 base, J lost 9 bases, and 10 bases lay in between.

The chain has TRBV6-5 and TRBJ1-1, with TRBD1 as a possible D gene (6 bases). The ends were cut back, 6 bases at V and 8 bases at J, with 13 bases in the middle. Germline lookup yields CDR1 MNHEY and CDR2 SVGAGI. The CDR3 totals 12 residues. The CDR3 spells CASSRPTGEAFF. CDR3 DNA: TGTGCCAGCAGCCGACCGACAGGAGAAGCTTTCTTT.